These 25 T cell receptor beta chains were sequenced from one sample in a study of blood T cell repertoires in COVID-19. Some clones are missing from TCRdb's copy, which holds only in-frame ones; the method was immunoSEQ multiplex PCR. The sample lists 450,000 or so clones; around 90% were seen once. The sample was peripheral blood. The receptors derive from a man aged 18 to 30 with COVID-19, enrolled during active disease.

The CDR3: CASSWGSGLAGGELFF. CDR3 bases: TGTGCCAGCAGCTGGGGGTCGGGACTAGCCGGCGGGGAGCTGTTTTTT. V usage is TRBV7-9 and J usage is TRBJ2-2, with 9 bases identical to TRBD2. This CDR3 has 16 residues. V trimming: 4 bases; J trimming: 7 bases; junction bases outside the gene matches: 10. CDR1 is SEHNR, CDR2 FQNEAQ, per germline (reference sequence). Drawing the rest from reference TRBV7-9 and TRBJ2-2, the complete variable domain is DTGVSQNPRHKITKRGQNVTFRCDPISEHNRLYWYRQTLGQGPEFLTYFQNEAQLEKSRLLSDRFSAERPKGSFSTLEIQRTEQGDSAMYLCASSWGSGLAGGELFFGEGSRLTVL.

This clone showed up just a few times. The chain joins TRBV6-5 to TRBJ1-6, with TRBD1 identical over 10 bases. The CDR3 runs to 16 residues. V dropped 0 bases and J dropped 14; count of bases not matched to a gene: 10. Germline CDR1 MNHEY, CDR2 SVGAGI. CDR3: CASSYSRQGARFTLHF. The CDR3 DNA reads as TGTGCCAGCAGTTACTCAAGACAGGGGGCGAGGTTCACCCTCCACTTT.

This clone appeared once. The V and J genes are TRBV11-2 and TRBJ2-7; TRBD2 might be the D (5 bases). CDR3 length: 15 amino acids. Germline CDR1 and CDR2: SGHAT and FQNNGV. The germline V and J ends were trimmed by 1 base and 2 bases, with 12 bases remaining between them. CDR3 in DNA: TGTGCCAGCAGCTTAGGGGGTGGAGGTGCCTACGAGCAGTACTTC. Protein sequence: CASSLGGGGAYEQYF.

The V and J genes are TRBV27 and TRBJ2-7; 10 bases are a match to TRBD2. Germline V gene data show CDR1 as MNHEY and CDR2 as SMNVEV (reference sequence). The junction had 8 bases not matched to a gene; V was cut back by 5 bases and J by 7 bases. The CDR3 spans 14 residues. This CDR3 reads CASSPGTSVGEQYF. In DNA, the CDR3 is TGTGCCAGCAGTCCGGGGACTAGCGTGGGGGAGCAGTACTTC.

V usage is TRBV9 and J usage is TRBJ2-3; D is undetermined. The CDR3 totals 14 residues. Trimming left V 3 bases short and J 1 base short, with 9 bases between. The germline CDR1 and CDR2 sequences are SGDLS and YYNGEE. CDR3 coding DNA: TGTGCCAGCAGCGAGCCTGCGGGCACAGATACGCAGTATTTT. Amino acids: CASSEPAGTDTQYF.

The chain joins TRBV27 to TRBJ1-2, with 10 bases fitting TRBD1. The CDR3 spans 16 residues. Germline lookup yields CDR1 MNHEY and CDR2 SMNVEV (reference sequence). After removal of 3 bases from V and 4 bases from J, the junction contained 8 bases not matched to a gene. The CDR3 spells CASSFQGQGGVYGYTF. For the CDR3, the DNA is TGTGCCAGCAGTTTTCAAGGACAGGGGGGGGTCTATGGCTACACCTTC.

V usage is TRBV19 and J usage is TRBJ2-2; 10 bases are shared with TRBD1. V was clipped by 0 bases and J by 13 bases; unmatched bases: 14. CDR3 size: 17 residues. The V gene's germline CDR1 is LNHDA and CDR2 SQIVND (reference sequence). The CDR3 spells CASSIDRQGAGDGGLFF. In DNA form, the CDR3 reads TGTGCCAGTAGTATAGATCGACAGGGGGCGGGGGACGGAGGGCTGTTTTTT.

This clone occurred once. This chain joins TRBV4-1 and TRBJ2-6; TRBD2 matches at 8 bases. This CDR3 has 17 residues. The V segment lost 4 bases and the J segment 16 bases; nucleotides outside the gene matches: 21. Germline values: CDR1 MGHRA, CDR2 YSYEKL. The CDR3 DNA is TGCGCCAGCAGCCCTCCGGGGAACCCAGGGACTAGAGATACGCTGACTTTC. This sequence encodes CASSPPGNPGTRDTLTF.

V is TRBV19 and J is TRBJ1-1; D uncertain. V shed 3 bases and J shed 3 bases, with 5 bases lying between them. This CDR3 is built from 12 residues. Germline CDR1 is LNHDA and CDR2 is SQIVND (reference sequence). The CDR3 sequence: CASSIRYTEAFF. CDR3 sequence (DNA): TGTGCCAGTAGTATTAGATACACTGAAGCTTTCTTT. Variable domain in full (rest from reference TRBV19 and TRBJ1-1): DGGITQSPKYLFRKEGQNVTLSCEQNLNHDAMYWYRQDPGQGLRLIYYSQIVNDFQKGDIAEGYSVSREKKESFPLTVTSAQKNPTAFYLCASSIRYTEAFFGQGTRLTVV.

The chain links TRBV4-1 to TRBJ1-6; D call uncertain. This CDR3 region has 16 residues. V gave up 4 bases and J gave up 3 bases, with 13 bases separating them. The germline gives CDR1 MGHRA, CDR2 YSYEKL. The CDR3: CASSRGSTIYNSPLHF. CDR3 in DNA: TGCGCCAGCAGCCGTGGGTCGACAATCTATAATTCACCCCTCCACTTT.

In this sample, this clone turned up a few times. This rearrangement joins TRBV5-1 to TRBJ2-5; TRBD1 aligns across 7 bases. V lost 3 bases to trimming and J lost 1 base; unmatched junction nucleotides: 6. This CDR3 contains 15 residues. Germline values: CDR1 SGHRS, CDR2 YFSETQ. For the CDR3, the DNA is TGCGCCAGCAGCTCACTGGGACAGTTCCAAGAGACCCAGTACTTC. It is translated as CASSSLGQFQETQYF.

This sequence joins TRBV5-6 and TRBJ1-1; D is uncertain. V was shortened by 4 bases and J by 11 bases, with 18 bases between the two germline ends. The CDR3 length is 13 residues. Looked up from germline, CDR1 is SGHDT and CDR2 is YYEEEE. CDR3 region: CASSPTKSGRAFF. The DNA of the CDR3 is TGTGCCAGCAGCCCCACGAAGTCCGGGAGGGCTTTCTTT.

This chain joins TRBV3-1 (or the pseudogene TRBV3-2) and TRBJ1-3; D is perhaps TRBD1 (5 bases). The CDR3 spans 13 residues. Deletions cut 1 base from V and 4 bases from J, with 5 bases between. Germline loops: CDR1 LGHDT, CDR2 YNNKEL (reference sequence). CDR3 sequence reads: CASSQGQGNTIYF. Here the CDR3 DNA reads TGTGCCAGCAGCCAAGGACAGGGAAACACCATATATTTT.

This chain links TRBV11-2 with TRBJ2-1; possible D gene TRBD2, 6 bases. Germline assignment: CDR1 SGHAT and CDR2 FQNNGV. V lost 5 bases and J lost 0, with 14 bases in between. The CDR3 has 16 residues. CDR3 nucleotides: TGTGCCAGCAGCGCCGGGACTCTGAGCTCCTACAATGAGCAGTTCTTC. Translated, it gives CASSAGTLSSYNEQFF. The full variable domain, completed using reference TRBV11-2 and TRBJ2-1, is EAGVAQSPRYKIIEKRQSVAFWCNPISGHATLYWYQQILGQGPKLLIQFQNNGVVDDSQLPKDRFSAERLKGVDSTLKIQPAKLEDSAVYLCASSAGTLSSYNEQFFGPGTRLTVL.

The genes are TRBV24-1 and TRBJ1-1; 9 bases match TRBD1. The CDR3 sequence is 18 residues long. Germline CDR1 reads KGHDR; CDR2 reads SFDVKD. The junction had 11 bases not matched to a gene; V was cut back by 2 bases and J by 2 bases. The CDR3 protein is CATSDSEQGASPNTEAFF. The CDR3 region has the DNA TGTGCCACCAGTGATTCGGAACAGGGGGCTTCTCCCAACACTGAAGCTTTCTTT.

CDR3 sequence (DNA): TGTGCCTACTCCGGGACAGCTGGAAACACCATATATTTT. This sequence encodes CAYSGTAGNTIYF. This chain joins TRBV30 and TRBJ1-3; 7 nucleotides match TRBD1. Trimming cost V 7 bases and J 2 bases; bases outside gene matches: 5. CDR1 GTSNPN and CDR2 SVGIG come from the germline V gene (reference sequence). CDR3 size: 13 residues. The complete variable domain, with remaining parts taken from reference TRBV30 and TRBJ1-3, reads SQTIHQWPATLVQPVGSPLSLECTVEGTSNPNLYWYRQAAGRGLQLLFYSVGIGQISSEVPQNLSASRPQDRQFILSSKKLLLSDSGFYLCAYSGTAGNTIYFGEGSWLTVV.

The chain uses TRBV27 and TRBJ2-2; D not resolved. V was shortened by 6 bases and J by 3 bases, with 8 bases between the two germline ends. Germline-derived CDR1 and CDR2 are MNHEY and SMNVEV (reference sequence). The CDR3 is 13 residues long. CDR3 protein: CASRRLDTGELFF. CDR3 sequence (DNA): TGTGCCAGCAGGCGGTTGGACACCGGGGAGCTGTTTTTT.

In nucleotides, the CDR3 is TGTGCCAGCAGCCCGCGGGGTCTTCCAGAGGAGACCCAGTACTTC. Translated: CASSPRGLPEETQYF. The chain couples TRBV5-6 to TRBJ2-5, with D maybe TRBD2 (6 bases). CDR1 SGHDT and CDR2 YYEEEE come from the germline V gene. CDR3 length equals 15 residues. Trimming stripped 4 bases from V and 5 bases from J, with 18 bases between.

On this clone: The sample carries other DNA sequences with the same CDR3. The V gene is TRBV3-1 (or the pseudogene TRBV3-2), the J gene TRBJ1-5; D remains unclear. The V end was cut by 3 bases, the J end by 7 bases, with 10 bases between. The length of the CDR3 is 13 residues. From germline, CDR1 is LGHDT and CDR2 YNNKEL (reference sequence). Here the CDR3 DNA reads TGTGCCAGCAGCCAGGGAGGGAACCAGCCCCAGCATTTT. Protein product: CASSQGGNQPQHF.

This chain uses TRBV6-2 or TRBV6-3 with TRBJ1-2; 7 positions match TRBD1. Losses at the gene ends were 6 bases for V and 7 bases for J; bases not matched to a gene: 11. Germline CDR1 and CDR2: MNHEY and SVGEGT. This CDR3 comprises 14 residues. The CDR3 DNA follows: TGTGCCAGCAGCTCTACAGGGGAAATTGCTGGCTACACCTTC. Translated: CASSSTGEIAGYTF.

The rearrangement joins TRBV5-4 to TRBJ2-2; 11 nucleotides agree with TRBD2. The germline gives CDR1 SGHNT, CDR2 YYREEE (reference sequence). V trimming: 4 bases; J trimming: 8 bases; junction bases outside the gene matches: 13. The CDR3 contains 17 residues. For the CDR3, the DNA is TGTGCCAGCAGCCCGGGGACTAGCGGCGGGAGAGTGGGGGAGCTGTTTTTT. Its translation is CASSPGTSGGRVGELFF.

The chain couples TRBV5-1 to TRBJ2-1; D is possibly TRBD2 (6 bases). Trimming pared 7 bases from V and 5 bases from J, leaving 19 bases between. Germline lookup yields CDR1 SGHRS and CDR2 YFSETQ. CDR3 length equals 15 residues. CDR3 in amino acids: CASETRDLSDNEQFF. In DNA form, the CDR3 reads TGCGCCAGCGAAACTCGGGACTTGTCGGACAATGAGCAGTTCTTC.

This sequence joins TRBV27 and TRBJ2-4; 7 nucleotides line up with TRBD1. V was clipped by 2 bases and J by 6 bases; unmatched bases: 4. This CDR3 contains 14 residues. The germline V gene encodes CDR1 MNHEY and CDR2 SMNVEV (reference sequence). CDR3 coding DNA: TGTGCCAGCAGTTTAGACAGGGCGGGAAACATTCAGTACTTC. Protein product: CASSLDRAGNIQYF.

The chain combines TRBV24-1 with TRBJ2-6; D is perhaps TRBD1 (6 bases). V gave up 10 bases and J gave up 2 bases, with 14 bases separating them. CDR1 is KGHDR and CDR2 is SFDVKD in the germline V gene. The CDR3 spans 15 residues. The CDR3 coding sequence is TGTGCCACTAAGGACAGTAACCCTGGGGCCAACGTCCTGACTTTC. Its translation: CATKDSNPGANVLTF.

V usage is TRBV6-5 and J usage is TRBJ2-2; 8 nucleotides align to TRBD1. The CDR3 totals 16 residues. Trimming removed 0 bases from V and 5 bases from J; junction bases left unmatched: 5. Germline-derived CDR1 and CDR2 are MNHEY and SVGAGI. CDR3: CASSYSTGAWTGELFF. CDR3 in DNA: TGTGCCAGCAGTTACTCGACAGGGGCTTGGACCGGGGAGCTGTTTTTT.